The 23 T cell receptor beta chains below were found in one sample sequenced in a study of monozygotic twins with inflammatory bowel disease. Following a re-call of the 5' RACE reads, TCRdb has one entry per CDR3 protein and lacks DNA. The repertoire table contains hundreds of thousands of distinct CDR3 sequences. Sequenced material: blood. The receptor source for this set is a human donor with ulcerative colitis or Crohn's disease, or a healthy co-twin of an affected twin (not recorded which).

The chain joins TRBV5-1 to TRBJ1-2; TCRdb gives TRBD1 as the D gene, but with no DNA this cannot be confirmed. Germline loops: CDR1 SGHRS, CDR2 YFSETQ. The CDR3 is made up of 15 amino acids. The CDR3 loop is CASSLVTPKGYGYTF.

J is TRBJ2-7 and V is TRBV9; as DNA is missing, the TRBD1 call by TCRdb cannot be tested. The CDR3 has 13 amino acids. The germline V gene encodes CDR1 SGDLS and CDR2 YYNGEE. CDR3 loop: CASTAGRGGEQYF.

The chain employs TRBV12-3 or TRBV12-4 and TRBJ2-3; TCRdb returns TRBD1, unconfirmable since there is no DNA. CDR3 length: 16 residues. This CDR3 is CASNHPLVGGVDTQYF.

The chain joins TRBV10-1 to TRBJ1-1. Germline V gene lookup returns CDR1 WNHNN and CDR2 SYGVQD (reference sequence). This CDR3 has 13 residues. The CDR3 sequence: CASSESRDTEAFF.

This sequence joins TRBV12-3 or TRBV12-4 and TRBJ2-7; TCRdb selects TRBD2, and the lack of DNA leaves this call unchecked. CDR3 length equals 15 residues. CDR3 region: CASSLPYGLIYEQYF.

The chain is built from TRBV5-1 and TRBJ1-1. The CDR3 is 13 residues long. Germline V gene sequence: CDR1 SGHRS, CDR2 YFSETQ. The CDR3 here is CASGEIRTNEAFF.

The chain recombines TRBV5-1 with TRBJ2-2; TCRdb picks TRBD1, but there is no DNA to check that call. The CDR3 length is 15 residues. Looked up from germline, CDR1 is SGHRS and CDR2 is YFSETQ. The CDR3 loop is CASSFWTGSSGELFF.

The chain combines TRBV6-2 or TRBV6-3 with TRBJ2-1; TCRdb's D gene call, TRBD2, goes unchecked for lack of DNA. This CDR3 contains 17 residues. Germline values: CDR1 MNHEY, CDR2 SVGEGT. CDR3 amino acids: CASSYSPGLQGNNEQFF.

The chain employs TRBV3-1 and TRBJ2-7; TCRdb lists TRBD1, though no DNA is available to test this call. The CDR3 consists of 12 residues. CDR1 LGHDT and CDR2 YNNKEL come from the germline V gene (reference sequence). CDR3 sequence reads: CASSQVPGEQYF.

CDR3 in amino acids: CARGDSQETQYF. The rearrangement uses TRBV10-1 and TRBJ2-5; the D call of TRBD2 rests on TCRdb alone, since no DNA is present to check it. Germline V lookup: CDR1 WNHNN, CDR2 SYGVQD (reference sequence). The CDR3 covers 12 residues.

This chain uses TRBV3-1 with TRBJ1-1. Germline loops: CDR1 LGHDT, CDR2 YNNKEL (reference sequence). The CDR3 covers 15 residues. This chain's CDR3 is CASTNGGGSNTEAFF.

The chain recombines TRBV6-6 with TRBJ1-1. This CDR3 contains 11 residues. Per germline, CDR1 MNHNY and CDR2 SVGAGI (reference sequence). CDR3 loop: CASSYDTEAFF.

The rearrangement links TRBV6-2 or TRBV6-3 to TRBJ2-1; TCRdb's assignment of TRBD2 cannot be checked, as there is no DNA. The CDR3 is 15 residues long. Germline V CDR1 and CDR2: MNHEY, SVGEGT. This CDR3 is CASSPGPSWLNEQFF.

The rearrangement uses TRBV4-3 and TRBJ1-2; lacking DNA, the TRBD1 call made by TCRdb goes unchecked. Germline V gives CDR1 LGHNA, CDR2 YSLEER. The CDR3 has 16 amino acids. CDR3 in amino acids: CASSQDSGTATYGYTF.

This chain uses TRBV12-3 or TRBV12-4 with TRBJ2-7; the D call from TCRdb, TRBD1, cannot be confirmed without DNA. This CDR3 is built from 13 residues. This CDR3 reads CASSFSPGREQYF.

The chain carries TRBV6-2 or TRBV6-3 and TRBJ1-5; TCRdb's D call of TRBD1 is untestable without DNA. CDR1 and CDR2 (germline): MNHEY, SVGEGT. This CDR3 has 14 residues. This CDR3 is CASRPDRYNQPQHF.

The chain employs TRBV7-2 and TRBJ1-6. The CDR3 is 17 residues long. CDR1 is SGHTA and CDR2 is FQGNSA in the germline V gene. This CDR3 reads CASSPPPERAYNSPLHF.

This chain's CDR3 is CASSQSRGYYNEQFF. V gene TRBV14 combines with J gene TRBJ2-1; TCRdb reports TRBD1, a call that lacks DNA to check it against. This CDR3 contains 15 residues. Germline V gives CDR1 SGHDN, CDR2 FVKESK.

This chain connects TRBV20-1 to TRBJ2-2. Germline V gives CDR1 DFQATT, CDR2 SNEGSKA (reference sequence). The CDR3 extends over 15 amino acids. CDR3 residues: CSANGVAANTGELFF.

The rearrangement joins TRBV20-1 to TRBJ2-7; the D call of TRBD2 rests on TCRdb alone, since no DNA is present to check it. The germline V gene has CDR1 DFQATT and CDR2 SNEGSKA (reference sequence). The CDR3 loop spans 14 amino acids. The CDR3 region is CSARAGTSVGEQYF.

V is TRBV12-3 or TRBV12-4 and J is TRBJ2-7; TCRdb outputs TRBD2, but without DNA this stays unchecked. CDR3 length equals 14 residues. The CDR3: CASSRLAGDHEQYF.

The CDR3 sequence is CASSYRVVGNEQFF. The chain has TRBV27 and TRBJ2-1; lacking DNA, the TRBD1 call made by TCRdb goes unchecked. CDR1 is MNHEY, CDR2 SMNVEV, per germline (reference sequence). CDR3 length: 14 residues.

The J gene is TRBJ1-2, the V gene TRBV12-3 or TRBV12-4; the D gene TCRdb calls, TRBD1, cannot be checked with no DNA. The CDR3 extends over 13 amino acids. The CDR3 loop is CASRQGANYGYTF.